This paragraph covers one T cell receptor beta chain sequence. CDR3 size: 15 residues. Looked up from germline, CDR1 is MNHNS and CDR2 is SASEGT. V was cut by 1 base and J by 3 bases, with 12 bases left in between. Produced via immunoSEQ multiplex PCR; TCRdb's table is partial and in-frame only. The sample carries tens of thousands of clones, 70% to 90% recorded once. These data are taken from a study of OX40 agonist ivuxolimab in advanced cancers. The starting material was CD4+ or CD8+ T cells sorted from blood, obtained in a trial of the OX40 agonist ivuxolimab. This chain uses TRBV6-1 with TRBJ1-2; D is unclear. The receptor was isolated from an adult with an advanced solid tumor such as melanoma, head and neck, liver or kidney cancer. In DNA form, the CDR3 reads TGTGCCAGCAGTGAAGGGCCGGGGTACTACTATGGCTACACCTTC. This encodes CASSEGPGYYYGYTF.